This is a list of T cell receptor beta chains from one sample in a study of cytotoxic CD8 clonotypes in ibrutinib-treated CLL. Measured with immunoSEQ multiplex PCR; TCRdb has only the in-frame clones, and not every one. This sample yields fewer than 80,000 clones, of which around three fifths are seen a single time; roughly 14% belongs to the top ten. The input for sequencing was PBMCs, taken after 12 months of ibrutinib treatment. The receptors here all came from a human donor with chronic lymphocytic leukemia. Each CDR3 is given with its conserved first and last residue. D genes are given only for firm matches. Rows may omit the clone size; those that give it use once, few, many or a size class.

cdr3_aa cdr3_nt j_call cdr3_length d_call v_call clone_size
CASSSGTGGWLSTGELFF TGTGCCAGTAGTTCTGGGACAGGGGGTTGGTTGAGCACCGGGGAGCTGTTTTTT TRBJ2-2 18 TRBD1 TRBV19 NA
CASRPNLGTAFNSPLHF TGTGCCAGCAGGCCCAATCTCGGGACAGCTTTCAATTCACCCCTCCACTTT TRBJ1-6 17 TRBD1 TRBV27 few
CAWTGTTYNEQFF TGTGCCTGGACGGGGACTACCTACAATGAGCAGTTCTTC TRBJ2-1 13 TRBD2 TRBV30 few
CATSTGGVGNTIYF TGTGCCACCAGCACAGGGGGCGTCGGAAACACCATATATTTT TRBJ1-3 14 TRBD1 TRBV15 NA
CSARGYDEQFF TGCAGTGCTAGAGGGTACGATGAGCAGTTCTTC TRBJ2-1 11 NA TRBV20-1 NA
CATINPSYEQYF TGTGCCACAATCAACCCCAGCTACGAGCAGTACTTC TRBJ2-7 12 NA TRBV6-4 NA
CASRRTGSTDTQYF TGTGCCAGCAGAAGGACAGGGAGCACAGATACGCAGTATTTT TRBJ2-3 14 TRBD1 TRBV2 NA
CASAANEKLFF TGTGCCAGTGCCGCGAATGAAAAACTGTTTTTT TRBJ1-4 11 NA TRBV19 NA
CASSHAPNRGEGTEAFF TGCGCCAGCAGCCACGCTCCCAACAGGGGAGAGGGCACTGAAGCTTTCTTT TRBJ1-1 17 TRBD1 TRBV4-1 NA
CASRYQGRDTEAFF TGTGCCAGCAGATATCAGGGGAGAGACACTGAAGCTTTCTTT TRBJ1-1 14 NA TRBV6-1 NA
CASSLVRGVEQFF TGTGCCAGCAGCTTAGTTCGGGGGGTTGAGCAGTTCTTC TRBJ2-1 13 TRBD2 TRBV7-8 few
CASSRRLNTEAFF TGTGCCAGCTCAAGGAGATTGAACACTGAAGCTTTCTTT TRBJ1-1 13 NA TRBV5-6 few
CASSLVGTQGETQYF TGCGCCAGCAGCTTGGTCGGTACGCAGGGGGAGACCCAGTACTTC TRBJ2-5 15 NA TRBV5-1 NA
CASSPRGIGTPYEQYF TGTGCCAGCAGCCCCCGCGGTATCGGGACCCCCTACGAGCAGTACTTC TRBJ2-7 16 NA TRBV11-2 NA
CASSLIGDSYQPQHF TGCGCCAGCAGCTTGATTGGGGACAGCTATCAGCCCCAGCATTTT TRBJ1-5 15 TRBD1 TRBV5-1 NA
CASGRSGELFF TGTGCCAGCGGGAGGTCCGGGGAGCTGTTTTTT TRBJ2-2 11 NA TRBV2 NA
CASSATGVGIEAFF TGTGCCAGCAGCGCCACAGGGGTGGGGATCGAAGCTTTCTTT TRBJ1-1 14 TRBD1 TRBV7-8 once
CASSGADRGLRGPQHF TGTGCCAGCAGTGGGGCGGACAGGGGCCTTCGGGGGCCCCAGCATTTT TRBJ1-5 16 TRBD1 TRBV6-1 once
CAIGGRETQYF TGTGCGATCGGGGGTAGGGAGACCCAGTACTTC TRBJ2-5 11 NA TRBV6-1 few
CASGKTGASGVNEQFF TGTGCCAGCGGCAAGACCGGGGCTAGCGGGGTGAATGAGCAGTTCTTC TRBJ2-1 16 TRBD2 TRBV5-4 NA
CSGGGGQETQYF TGCAGCGGGGGCGGGGGTCAAGAGACCCAGTACTTC TRBJ2-5 12 TRBD2 TRBV29-1 NA
CATGTYNEQFF TGTGCCACTGGGACATACAATGAGCAGTTCTTC TRBJ2-1 11 NA TRBV13 NA
CASRDTPATDTQYF TGCGCCAGCAGAGACACCCCGGCCACAGATACGCAGTATTTT TRBJ2-3 14 NA TRBV5-1 NA
CASSDGGPGANTEAFF TGTGCCAGCAGTGACGGGGGTCCCGGGGCTAACACTGAAGCTTTCTTT TRBJ1-1 16 NA TRBV25-1 NA
CASSLAHRANYGYTF TGTGCCAGCAGCTTAGCCCACAGAGCCAACTATGGCTACACCTTC TRBJ1-2 15 NA TRBV7-5 NA
CAWSGVLLGPDTQYF TGTGCCTGGAGTGGTGTACTTTTGGGCCCAGATACGCAGTATTTT TRBJ2-3 15 NA TRBV30 NA
CASSYLAVYYNEQFF TGTGCCAGCAGTTACCTAGCAGTTTACTACAATGAGCAGTTCTTC TRBJ2-1 15 NA TRBV6-5 few
CSASQGPRQYF TGCAGTGCTTCACAGGGACCGCGTCAGTACTTC TRBJ2-7 11 NA TRBV20-1 NA
CASSLEGSSYNEQFF TGCGCCAGCAGCTTGGAGGGGTCCTCCTACAATGAGCAGTTCTTC TRBJ2-1 15 NA TRBV5-1 once
CASSQPGQGDLNF TGCGCCAGCAGCCAACCGGGACAGGGGGACTTGAACTTC TRBJ2-7 13 TRBD1 TRBV5-1 NA
CASSLGGPDQPQHF TGTGCCAGCAGCTTAGGAGGGCCGGATCAGCCCCAGCATTTT TRBJ1-5 14 NA TRBV7-8 NA
CAWNTGESNEQYF TGTGCCTGGAACACAGGGGAGTCTAACGAGCAGTACTTC TRBJ2-7 13 TRBD1 TRBV30 NA
CASSFRGPNEKLFF TGCGCCAGCAGCTTTCGGGGCCCAAATGAAAAACTGTTTTTT TRBJ1-4 14 NA TRBV5-1 few
CASSFGQGRRGNTIYF TGTGCCAGCAGCTTCGGACAGGGAAGGAGAGGAAACACCATATATTTT TRBJ1-3 16 TRBD1 TRBV5-6 once
CASSEYVRKAAFF TGTGCCAGCAGTGAATATGTCCGTAAGGCCGCTTTCTTT TRBJ1-1 13 NA TRBV6-5 once
CASSWTSGTNTGELFF TGTGCCAGCAGCTGGACTAGCGGGACAAACACCGGGGAGCTGTTTTTT TRBJ2-2 16 TRBD2 TRBV7-9 NA
CASSSRGNNEKLFF TGTGCCAGCAGCTCGCGGGGCAATAATGAAAAACTGTTTTTT TRBJ1-4 14 NA TRBV5-4 NA
CASGPMGTVLTAGNTIYF TGTGCCAGCGGGCCCATGGGGACAGTTTTAACGGCTGGAAACACCATATATTTT TRBJ1-3 18 TRBD1 TRBV7-8 once
CASAGQGIYGYTF TGTGCCAGCGCGGGACAGGGGATCTATGGCTACACCTTC TRBJ1-2 13 TRBD1 TRBV27 few
CASSPGLITYNEQFF TGTGCCAGCAGCCCGGGACTTATAACCTACAATGAGCAGTTCTTC TRBJ2-1 15 NA TRBV5-4 NA
CASSQKSMNTEAFF TGTGCCAGCAGCCAAAAATCCATGAACACTGAAGCTTTCTTT TRBJ1-1 14 NA TRBV7-8 NA
CASSRDEQYF TGTGCCAGCAGCCGGGACGAGCAGTACTTC TRBJ2-7 10 NA TRBV7-8 NA
CASSVLAQVNTGELFF TGTGCCAGCAGCGTTCTAGCCCAGGTGAACACCGGGGAGCTGTTTTTT TRBJ2-2 16 NA TRBV9 few
CASSLHPQGSLYGYTF TGTGCCAGCAGCTTACACCCACAGGGTTCTCTATATGGCTACACCTTC TRBJ1-2 16 NA TRBV7-2 NA
CASSLIRAGDGYTF TGCGCCAGCAGCTTGATTAGGGCCGGGGATGGCTACACCTTC TRBJ1-2 14 NA TRBV5-1 few
CASSRSGRKAYEQFF TGTGCCAGCAGCCGGAGCGGGAGGAAGGCTTATGAGCAGTTCTTC TRBJ2-1 15 TRBD2 TRBV9 NA